The entry below describes one T cell receptor (beta chain). This clonotype has at least ten counts. Its target antigen remains unknown. Base qualities were left out, and no much larger clone turns up one base away. CDR1 and CDR2 are read off the germline V gene as SGHTA and FQGTGA. Relative to germline, V is 4 bases shorter and J is 8 bases shorter, with 11 bases between their ends. The CDR3 holds 13 amino acids from the cysteine to the phenylalanine. Kept here is only the CDR3 DNA, which spans 39 bases and is read in frame from base 1. Lymph node samples were obtained from the axillary draining lymph nodes of breast cancer patients. This sample stems from a study of breast tumors, draining lymph nodes, adjacent tissues (dated by TCRdb to the mid-2010s). About the full investigation: The study compared TCR beta repertoires across tumor, adjacent nontumor tissue and axillary lymph nodes from breast cancer patients. The study was designed to assess the relationships and possible T-cell exchange between tumor, surrounding tissue and draining lymph node repertoires in human breast cancer. Broader findings and caveats from the paper: Tumors showed preferential V and J gene usage, and their T-cell repertoire diversity fell below that of lymph nodes yet above that of nontumor tissue. The study presented the conclusion that tumor T cells originate in lymph nodes as consistent with a hypothesis, not as something directly demonstrated. The data were considered consistent with most tumor T cells being derived from the lymph node and subsequently expanding within tumor tissue. Tumor and nontumor tissue repertoires were found to be significantly more similar in luminal-like than in basal-like breast cancer.

TCRdb shows the sequencer as Illumina HiSeq 2000. Multiplex PCR amplification was used to generate the TCR beta chain libraries. High-throughput sequencing was used to analyze the amplified TCR beta chain products. TCRdb itself trimmed the public reads at Q25 with fastp, ran MiXCR and retained productive beta chains. Each entry merges the rows of one CDR3 protein and shows their most common DNA and genes. For this sample there are about 180,000 distinct CDR3 sequences; approximately 30% appear just once. Roughly 4.3% of the sample is held by the ten biggest clonotypes. The receptor comes from a female donor with breast cancer. Some clones in this sample may be carry-over from other donors' samples. The sequence joins TRBV7-3 to TRBJ1-4; TRBD1 is a possible D gene, resting on 6 matching bases. The sequenced material came from axillary lymph node tissue. The sequenced DNA: TGTGCCAGCAGCTCAACCACAGGGGAAAAACTGTTTTTT. This yields the protein CASSSTTGEKLFF. The CDR3 plus the reference TRBV7-3 and TRBJ1-4 genes for the other parts give the full variable domain: GAGVSQTPSNKVTEKGKYVELRCDPISGHTALYWYRQSLGQGPEFLIYFQGTGAADDSGLPNDRFFAVRPEGSVSTLKIQRTERGDSAVYLCASSSTTGEKLFFGSGTQLSVL.